This is a list of T cell receptor beta chains from one sample in a study of T cell changes during pregnancy in multiple sclerosis. Generated by immunoSEQ multiplex PCR, the TCRdb table keeps only in-frame clones and is missing some. The sample has tens of thousands of clones; about nine tenths are singletons. The sequenced sample was CD8+ T cells from peripheral blood mononuclear cells, obtained in the third trimester of pregnancy. The receptor set was obtained from a female donor with multiple sclerosis, enrolled in a pregnancy study. Both conserved end residues are part of each CDR3. A D gene is named only where the DNA matches it firmly. The listing skips clone size in some rows; elsewhere it reads once, few, many or a size class.

NA	TRBV11-3	TRBJ2-1	once	CASSRTPNNEQFF	TGTGCCAGCAGCCGGACACCAAACAATGAGCAGTTCTTC
TRBD1	TRBV7-9	TRBJ2-5	NA	CASSFLRDRVWGGQETQYF	TGTGCCAGCAGTTTTCTCCGGGACAGGGTGTGGGGGGGTCAAGAGACCCAGTACTTC
NA	TRBV19	TRBJ2-1	NA	CASRDDRHEQFF	TGTGCCAGTAGGGACGACAGACATGAGCAGTTCTTC
TRBD1	TRBV30	TRBJ2-3	NA	CAWSPGQGVRDTQYF	TGTGCCTGGAGTCCGGGACAGGGGGTCCGGGATACGCAGTATTTT
NA	TRBV4-3	TRBJ2-3	NA	CASSQGGRGGTDTQYF	TGCGCCAGCAGCCAAGGGGGCAGGGGCGGGACAGATACGCAGTATTTT
NA	TRBV4-3	TRBJ2-6	medium-sized	CASSQGEVSGANVLTF	TGCGCCAGCAGCCAAGGGGAGGTCTCTGGGGCCAACGTCCTGACTTTC
TRBD1	TRBV18	TRBJ2-7	NA	CASSPLDRGPDYYEQYF	TGTGCCAGCTCACCCCTTGACAGGGGGCCTGATTATTACGAGCAGTACTTC
NA	TRBV4-1	TRBJ2-1	NA	CASSEGGHSGLYNEQFF	TGCGCCAGCAGCGAAGGAGGACATTCCGGTCTGTACAATGAGCAGTTCTTC
TRBD2	TRBV29-1	TRBJ2-5	NA	CSVEDRRTSGRGHQETQYF	TGCAGCGTTGAAGATCGTCGGACTAGCGGGAGGGGACATCAAGAGACCCAGTACTTC
TRBD1	TRBV7-9	TRBJ1-2	NA	CASRPTGQGNYGYTF	TGTGCCAGCAGACCTACGGGACAGGGCAACTATGGCTACACCTTC
NA	TRBV7-6	TRBJ1-6	once	CASSLAELSYNSPLHF	TGTGCCAGCAGCTTAGCGGAGCTCTCCTATAATTCACCCCTCCACTTT
NA	TRBV5-6	TRBJ2-1	NA	CASSRGGAYNEQFF	TGTGCCAGCAGCCGGGGTGGTGCCTACAATGAGCAGTTCTTC
NA	TRBV6-4	TRBJ2-1	NA	CASSDQPYPTVNEQFF	TGTGCCAGCAGTGACCAACCCTACCCGACAGTCAATGAGCAGTTCTTC
TRBD1	TRBV29-1	TRBJ2-1	NA	CSVEGTGIYNEQFF	TGCAGCGTTGAGGGGACAGGGATATACAATGAGCAGTTCTTC
TRBD1	TRBV10-2	TRBJ1-1	NA	CASSDTQGATEAFF	TGCGCCAGCAGTGATACTCAGGGGGCCACTGAAGCTTTCTTT
TRBD1	TRBV19	TRBJ1-4	NA	CASSGGQGVSNEKLFF	TGTGCCAGTAGTGGGGGACAGGGAGTCTCCAATGAAAAACTGTTTTTT
NA	TRBV28	TRBJ2-7	NA	CASTATGNPYEQYF	TGTGCCAGCACCGCGACAGGTAACCCCTACGAGCAGTACTTC
NA	TRBV9	TRBJ2-5	NA	CASSVAYSQETQYF	TGTGCCAGCAGCGTAGCTTACAGTCAAGAGACCCAGTACTTC
NA	TRBV19	TRBJ1-5	NA	CASSTYREPQHF	TGTGCCAGTAGTACCTACAGGGAGCCCCAGCATTTT
TRBD2	TRBV5-4	TRBJ2-5	NA	CASSLRLTSGRVAGETQYF	TGTGCCAGCAGCTTGAGGTTAACTAGCGGGAGGGTGGCCGGGGAGACCCAGTACTTC
NA	TRBV7-9	TRBJ2-1	once	CASSSGRIQGSSYNEQFF	TGTGCCAGCAGCTCCGGAAGAATACAGGGATCCTCCTACAATGAGCAGTTCTTC
NA	TRBV25-1	TRBJ2-3	NA	CASSVGDSDTQYF	TGTGCCAGCAGTGTCGGCGACTCCGATACGCAGTATTTT
NA	TRBV27	TRBJ1-5	NA	CASSFGGNQPQHF	TGTGCCAGCAGTTTTGGGGGGAATCAGCCCCAGCATTTT
TRBD2	TRBV11-2	TRBJ2-2	NA	CASGGTSEQNTGELFF	TGTGCCAGCGGAGGGACTAGCGAGCAGAACACCGGGGAGCTGTTTTTT
NA	TRBV27	TRBJ2-3	NA	CASSLAAWADTQYF	TGTGCCAGCAGTTTGGCGGCGTGGGCAGATACGCAGTATTTT
TRBD1	TRBV13	TRBJ2-7	NA	CASSLMREVWTGGYEQYF	TGTGCCAGCAGCTTAATGCGAGAAGTGTGGACAGGGGGCTACGAGCAGTACTTC